The 2 T cell receptor beta chains reported below all come from one sample, sequenced in a study of T cells in Graves' hyperthyroidism and ophthalmopathy. RNA transcripts yielded amplified TCR beta CDR3 regions. A set of HTBI primers served as the primers for a first-round RT-PCR of the TCR CDR3. A single record per CDR3 protein comes from TCRdb applying MiXCR to the multiplex PCR reads. The sample contains around 200,000 distinct CDR3 sequences, around 19% of which appear only once. Sequencing was done on a sample of blood. These receptors were obtained from a man aged 35 to 55 with Graves' hyperthyroidism.

V gene TRBV6-2 or TRBV6-3 combines with J gene TRBJ2-1, with D unresolved. Per germline, CDR1 MNHEY and CDR2 SVGEGT. The CDR3 length is 13 residues. The V and J ends lost 3 bases and 3 bases respectively, with 6 bases between them. As DNA, the CDR3 is TGTGCCAGCAGTTATTCAGACTACAATGAGCAGTTCTTC. Its protein is CASSYSDYNEQFF.

In this sample, this clonotype turned up many times. The CDR3 protein is CASSHNRGPDTQYF. The DNA for the CDR3 is TGTGCCAGCAGCCATAACAGGGGTCCAGATACGCAGTATTTT. The chain combines TRBV4-2 with TRBJ2-3; 7 nucleotides align to TRBD1. Germline trimming cut 3 bases from V and 4 bases from J; bases unmatched to any gene: 4. The CDR3 has 14 amino acids. In germline, CDR1 is LGHNA, CDR2 YNFKEQ.